This T cell receptor beta chain emerged from a study of CD8+ T cells in alopecia areata. Study background: C3H/HeJ donors aged roughly 6-12 months with spontaneous alopecia supplied skin grafted onto roughly 7-11-week-old female C3H/HeJ mice.

Combined cutaneous lymph node cells underwent sorting by CD4, CD8alpha, NKG2D, NKG2ACE and additional markers. The germline gives CDR1 NNHDY, CDR2 SYVADS. CDR3 length: 13 amino acids. The V and J ends lost 5 bases and 4 bases respectively, with 11 bases between them. Extraction of RNA preceded its reverse transcription into cDNA, which served as the sequencing template. Method: immunoSEQ multiplex PCR; TCRdb's copy keeps in-frame clones and lacks some. This sample has 200,000 to 300,000 clones, each found more than once. Study results and limitations: Normal skin's resident alphabeta T cells are sequenced alongside lesional scalp T cells. More clonal than normal scalp was lesional scalp, particularly alopecia totalis/universalis.

A few counts support this clone. Its antigen is currently unknown. The germline and genes are mouse ones. The read gets to within 4 residues of the CDR3 end, and the germline J gene fills in the rest. This TCR was sampled from a C3H/HeJ mouse with alopecia areata. The strain's MHC haplotype is H2-k. The chain joins TRBV13-3 to TRBJ2-3, with D maybe TRBD1 (6 bases). The sequenced sample consisted of CD4+ T cells sorted from a lymph node. The part of the CDR3 DNA that was read is TGTGCCAGCAGCCCTACAGGGACAGAA. As protein: CASSPTGTE. The entire CDR3 protein reads CASSPTGTETLYF.